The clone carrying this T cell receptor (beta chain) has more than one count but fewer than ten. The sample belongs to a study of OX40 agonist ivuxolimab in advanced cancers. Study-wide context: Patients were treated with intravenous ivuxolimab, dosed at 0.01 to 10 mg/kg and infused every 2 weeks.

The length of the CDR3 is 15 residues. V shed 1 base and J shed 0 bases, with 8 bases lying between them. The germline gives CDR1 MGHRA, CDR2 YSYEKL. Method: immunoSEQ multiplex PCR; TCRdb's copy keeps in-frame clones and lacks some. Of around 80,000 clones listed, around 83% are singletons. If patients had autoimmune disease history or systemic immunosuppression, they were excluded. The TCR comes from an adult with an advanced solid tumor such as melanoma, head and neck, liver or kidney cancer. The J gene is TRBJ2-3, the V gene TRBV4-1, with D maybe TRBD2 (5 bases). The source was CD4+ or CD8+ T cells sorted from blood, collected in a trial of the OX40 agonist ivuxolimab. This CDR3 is CASSQAGYSTDTQYF. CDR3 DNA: TGCGCCAGCAGCCAAGCGGGGTACAGCACAGATACGCAGTATTTT.